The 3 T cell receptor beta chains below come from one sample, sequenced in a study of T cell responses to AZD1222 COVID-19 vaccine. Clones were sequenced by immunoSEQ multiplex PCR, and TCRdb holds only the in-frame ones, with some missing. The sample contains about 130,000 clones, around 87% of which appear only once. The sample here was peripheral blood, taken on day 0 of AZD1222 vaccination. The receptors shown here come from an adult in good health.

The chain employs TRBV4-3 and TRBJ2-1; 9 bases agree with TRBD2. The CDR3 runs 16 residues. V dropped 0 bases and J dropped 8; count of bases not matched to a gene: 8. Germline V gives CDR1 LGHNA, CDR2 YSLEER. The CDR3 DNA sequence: TGCGCCAGCAGCCAAGATCAGGGTAGCGGGAGTGATGAGCAGTTCTTC. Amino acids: CASSQDQGSGSDEQFF.

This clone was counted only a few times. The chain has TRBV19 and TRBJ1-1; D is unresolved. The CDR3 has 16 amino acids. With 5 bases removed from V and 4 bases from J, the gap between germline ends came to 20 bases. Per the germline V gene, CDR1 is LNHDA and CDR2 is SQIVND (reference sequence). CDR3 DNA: TGTGCCAGTAGTGTTCCGACATCCTTAGGCTCCACTGAAGCTTTCTTT. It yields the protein CASSVPTSLGSTEAFF. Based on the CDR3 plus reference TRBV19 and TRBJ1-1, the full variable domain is DGGITQSPKYLFRKEGQNVTLSCEQNLNHDAMYWYRQDPGQGLRLIYYSQIVNDFQKGDIAEGYSVSREKKESFPLTVTSAQKNPTAFYLCASSVPTSLGSTEAFFGQGTRLTVV.

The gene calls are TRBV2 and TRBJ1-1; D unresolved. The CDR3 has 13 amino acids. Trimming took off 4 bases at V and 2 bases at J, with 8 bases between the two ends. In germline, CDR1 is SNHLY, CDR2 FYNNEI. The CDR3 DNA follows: TGTGCCAGCAGTGTGGAGGAAAACACTGAAGCTTTCTTT. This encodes CASSVEENTEAFF.